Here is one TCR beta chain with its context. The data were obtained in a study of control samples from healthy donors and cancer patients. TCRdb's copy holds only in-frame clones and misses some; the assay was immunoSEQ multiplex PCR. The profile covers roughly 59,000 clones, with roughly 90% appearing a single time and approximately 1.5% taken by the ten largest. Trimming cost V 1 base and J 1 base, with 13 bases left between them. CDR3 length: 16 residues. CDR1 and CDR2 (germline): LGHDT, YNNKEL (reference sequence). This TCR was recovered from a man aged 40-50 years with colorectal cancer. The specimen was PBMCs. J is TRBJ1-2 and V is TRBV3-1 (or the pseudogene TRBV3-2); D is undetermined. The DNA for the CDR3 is TGTGCCAGCAGCCAAGCCTCCTTTGCGCGTAACTATGGCTACACCTTC. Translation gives CASSQASFARNYGYTF.